Listed below are T cell receptor beta chains from one sample, sequenced in a study of cytomegalovirus exposure and HLA in healthy donors. Some clones are missing from TCRdb's copy, which holds only in-frame ones; the method was immunoSEQ multiplex PCR. The table has 130,000 to 150,000 clones, roughly 82% seen once. The sequenced material came from PBMCs. These receptors originate from a male donor in good health and CMV-seronegative. CDR3s leave out the opening cysteine and the closing phenylalanine or tryptophan.

TRBJ2-6 TRBV5-3 ARSPGTGANVLT
TRBJ2-1 TRBV4-1 ASSQDSNEQF
TRBJ2-5 TRBV29-1 SVEDSLVETQY
TRBJ1-5 TRBV7-9 SSSRPGQPQH
TRBJ2-7 TRBV27 ASSLSMYSYEQY
TRBJ2-1 TRBV19 ARRCKGGNEQF
TRBJ1-5 TRBV27 ASRAGVSNQPQH
TRBJ2-7 TRBV4-2 ASSQDNPRGDEQY
TRBJ2-7 TRBV19 ASSIAAGGNYEQY
TRBJ2-5 TRBV11-3 ASSRRVGVRIQETQY
TRBJ1-2 TRBV5-1 ASSLYNYGYT
TRBJ1-1 TRBV9 ASSPLRGQGNTEAF
TRBJ1-2 TRBV2 ASSEEGRGPTYGYT
TRBJ1-1 TRBV6-5 ASSRRGQLDTEAF
TRBJ2-1 TRBV5-4 ASSTARLGPDLEQF
TRBJ2-1 TRBV5-8 ASSLAKVPGIYNEQF
TRBJ2-1 TRBV19 ASSRTDRVPSSSYNEQF
TRBJ2-5 TRBV4-2 ASSPLVASGEETQY
TRBJ1-6 TRBV6-4 ASSDSGGHSPLH
TRBJ1-1 TRBV19 ASSIVTGKETEAF
TRBJ2-5 TRBV9 ASSPNQETQY
TRBJ2-7 TRBV4-1 ASSARDRDRVGSLY
TRBJ2-1 TRBV4-2 ASSPPRDSNNEQF
TRBJ2-2 TRBV7-3 ASSLGLIENTGELF
TRBJ2-3 TRBV7-3 ASSPSVLAGIPTDTQY
TRBJ1-3 TRBV10-3 AISGGQGAIRNTIY
TRBJ2-1 TRBV7-8 ASSLGQGSYNEQF
TRBJ1-6 TRBV25-1 ASSEFLSPLH
TRBJ1-2 TRBV28 ASSLWQGSGYGYT
TRBJ2-3 TRBV9 ASSVGSGISVNTDTQY
TRBJ2-1 TRBV28 ASSSSGQGQTYNEQF
TRBJ1-4 TRBV29-1 SGKDSINEKLF
TRBJ2-2 TRBV4-1 ASSRHRTSGSNGGELF
TRBJ2-1 TRBV15 ATSRSYQGSYNEQF
TRBJ1-2 TRBV5-1 ASSPGGQGYNGYT
TRBJ2-1 TRBV7-8 ASSPPASGGAYYNEQF
TRBJ2-1 TRBV30 AWRGGGKSYNEQF
TRBJ2-7 TRBV7-6 ASSLRGSYEQY
TRBJ1-5 TRBV6-5 ASSYSFYQPQH
TRBJ1-1 TRBV28 ASSLVQGKDTEAF
TRBJ2-5 TRBV29-1 SGRTGDGVGEQY
TRBJ1-2 TRBV6-6 ASIEVGSNYGYT
TRBJ2-7 TRBV10-3 AISENFYEQY
TRBJ2-3 TRBV6-6 ASSYDRGRGTDTQY
TRBJ2-7 TRBV27 ASSRQGGLYEQY
TRBJ2-1 TRBV4-3 ASSQTGTSGSTYNEQF
TRBJ2-7 TRBV29-1 SATPSQGYEQY
TRBJ1-4 TRBV2 ASSEPSIWGGNEKLF
TRBJ1-5 TRBV19 ASSPSAGFLSNQPQH
TRBJ2-1 TRBV2 ASPLTRESYNEQF
TRBJ2-5 TRBV7-2 ASSWSSEGTPNQETQY
TRBJ2-7 TRBV5-4 ASSPGGRSSYEQY
TRBJ1-2 TRBV19 ASRPRDSYGYT